Listed below are T cell receptor beta chains from one sample, sequenced in a study of radiotherapy plus CTLA-4 blockade in lung cancer. TCRdb keeps only in-frame clones here, not all; method: immunoSEQ multiplex PCR. Seen here are roughly 70,000 clones, more than 75% observed once, and the top ten hold 35% to 45%. The sequenced sample was peripheral blood, obtained from a patient treated with radiotherapy plus ipilimumab. These receptor sequences come from a human donor with non-small cell lung cancer that progressed on radiotherapy plus ipilimumab. The conserved cysteine and the conserved F or W are not part of the CDR3 here. D genes are given only for firm matches. The listing skips clone size in some rows; elsewhere it reads once, few, many or a size class.

D gene: TRBD1; J gene: TRBJ1-2; V gene: TRBV7-3; clone size: many; CDR3 protein: ASSLHQGATGYT
D gene: .; J gene: TRBJ2-7; V gene: TRBV6-1; clone size: .; CDR3 protein: ASGATTSSYEQY
D gene: TRBD1; J gene: TRBJ1-4; V gene: TRBV7-2; clone size: .; CDR3 protein: ASSSHTGEEKLF
D gene: TRBD1; J gene: TRBJ1-2; V gene: TRBV28; clone size: .; CDR3 protein: ASSEGQGSFGYT
D gene: .; J gene: TRBJ1-2; V gene: TRBV25-1; clone size: medium-sized; CDR3 protein: ASSTPGLFWGYT
D gene: .; J gene: TRBJ1-3; V gene: TRBV6-5; clone size: .; CDR3 protein: ASSRIAGSGNTIY
D gene: TRBD1; J gene: TRBJ2-1; V gene: TRBV28; clone size: .; CDR3 protein: ASTGDRGLGEQF
D gene: TRBD2; J gene: TRBJ2-1; V gene: TRBV11-2; clone size: .; CDR3 protein: ASSKQPSGLAGAVNEQF
D gene: TRBD1; J gene: TRBJ2-1; V gene: TRBV27; clone size: .; CDR3 protein: ASSPGTASLNEQF
D gene: TRBD1; J gene: TRBJ2-1; V gene: TRBV7-2; clone size: .; CDR3 protein: ASSTWDRGRDEQF
D gene: .; J gene: TRBJ1-5; V gene: TRBV20-1; clone size: .; CDR3 protein: SARVGSAGH
D gene: .; J gene: TRBJ2-1; V gene: TRBV29-1; clone size: .; CDR3 protein: SVDRGDNEQF
D gene: .; J gene: TRBJ2-1; V gene: TRBV5-1; clone size: once; CDR3 protein: ASSLETSRDEQF
D gene: TRBD2; J gene: TRBJ2-1; V gene: TRBV28; clone size: .; CDR3 protein: ASSLGLAGYNEQF
D gene: .; J gene: TRBJ2-6; V gene: TRBV28; clone size: .; CDR3 protein: ASSLSGNGANVLT
D gene: TRBD2; J gene: TRBJ2-3; V gene: TRBV10-3; clone size: .; CDR3 protein: AIRGTSGGSTDTQY
D gene: TRBD1; J gene: TRBJ1-1; V gene: TRBV29-1; clone size: .; CDR3 protein: SVDRDRGRAF
D gene: .; J gene: TRBJ1-5; V gene: TRBV6-1; clone size: .; CDR3 protein: ASSGPGGSNQPQH
D gene: TRBD1; J gene: TRBJ2-7; V gene: TRBV30; clone size: few; CDR3 protein: AWIGGTGSYEQY
D gene: .; J gene: TRBJ2-3; V gene: TRBV18; clone size: .; CDR3 protein: ASSPPPSVTESTDTQY
D gene: .; J gene: TRBJ1-2; V gene: TRBV18; clone size: few; CDR3 protein: ASSPQGKNYGYT
D gene: TRBD1; J gene: TRBJ2-7; V gene: TRBV5-1; clone size: .; CDR3 protein: ASSPDARQGSYEQY
D gene: TRBD1; J gene: TRBJ1-2; V gene: TRBV27; clone size: .; CDR3 protein: ASSLSRTGNNYGYT
D gene: TRBD2; J gene: TRBJ2-1; V gene: TRBV27; clone size: .; CDR3 protein: ASRKGSSWLAGYNEQF
D gene: .; J gene: TRBJ2-1; V gene: TRBV5-4; clone size: .; CDR3 protein: ASSWRVAGGNDEQF
D gene: .; J gene: .; V gene: TRBV6-5; clone size: .; CDR3 protein: ASGGTSPYEQY
D gene: TRBD1; J gene: TRBJ1-5; V gene: TRBV28; clone size: .; CDR3 protein: ASSATGGPNQPQH
D gene: TRBD2; J gene: TRBJ2-3; V gene: TRBV9; clone size: .; CDR3 protein: ASSTGTSFTDTQY
D gene: TRBD1; J gene: TRBJ2-5; V gene: TRBV5-1; clone size: .; CDR3 protein: ASSLDGTGQETQY
D gene: .; J gene: TRBJ2-7; V gene: TRBV19; clone size: .; CDR3 protein: ASSISYGYYEQY
D gene: TRBD2; J gene: TRBJ2-3; V gene: TRBV7-8; clone size: .; CDR3 protein: ASSLAATSGKTDTQY
D gene: .; J gene: TRBJ2-7; V gene: TRBV10-3; clone size: .; CDR3 protein: AISDPTGGHEQY
D gene: TRBD2; J gene: TRBJ2-2; V gene: TRBV5-6; clone size: .; CDR3 protein: ASSGTSGYTGELF
D gene: .; J gene: TRBJ2-3; V gene: TRBV25-1; clone size: few; CDR3 protein: ASRGVAESTDTQY
D gene: TRBD1; J gene: TRBJ1-2; V gene: TRBV9; clone size: .; CDR3 protein: ASSFRTGDDYGYT
D gene: TRBD1; J gene: TRBJ1-1; V gene: TRBV5-1; clone size: .; CDR3 protein: ASSSGTGVGKDTEAF
D gene: .; J gene: TRBJ2-5; V gene: TRBV18; clone size: .; CDR3 protein: ASSPPGGETQY
D gene: .; J gene: TRBJ1-2; V gene: TRBV7-9; clone size: .; CDR3 protein: ASSSLWGDGYT
D gene: .; J gene: TRBJ2-6; V gene: TRBV19; clone size: once; CDR3 protein: ASSSGAGANVLT
D gene: .; J gene: TRBJ2-1; V gene: TRBV5-8; clone size: .; CDR3 protein: ASSRWRSSYNEQF
D gene: TRBD1; J gene: TRBJ1-5; V gene: TRBV6-6; clone size: once; CDR3 protein: ASSYSQGAQPQH
D gene: TRBD1; J gene: TRBJ1-1; V gene: TRBV28; clone size: once; CDR3 protein: ASWGQFEAF
D gene: .; J gene: TRBJ2-2; V gene: TRBV6-5; clone size: once; CDR3 protein: ASRDLNTGELF
D gene: .; J gene: TRBJ2-1; V gene: TRBV5-4; clone size: .; CDR3 protein: ASSSGDYNEQF
D gene: TRBD1; J gene: TRBJ1-2; V gene: TRBV28; clone size: .; CDR3 protein: ASSDDRGGVYGYT
D gene: .; J gene: TRBJ2-1; V gene: TRBV19; clone size: .; CDR3 protein: ASSGDEQF
D gene: .; J gene: TRBJ2-3; V gene: TRBV7-9; clone size: .; CDR3 protein: ASSPGVDTQY
D gene: .; J gene: TRBJ2-4; V gene: TRBV7-3; clone size: .; CDR3 protein: ASSFLQGSIQY
D gene: .; J gene: TRBJ1-2; V gene: TRBV7-9; clone size: .; CDR3 protein: ASSPDLNYGYT
D gene: .; J gene: TRBJ2-1; V gene: TRBV27; clone size: .; CDR3 protein: ASSPNNNEQF
D gene: .; J gene: TRBJ1-2; V gene: TRBV21-1; clone size: .; CDR3 protein: ASSKVLTTCSGYT
D gene: .; J gene: TRBJ2-1; V gene: TRBV14; clone size: .; CDR3 protein: ASSQDYREMAYEQF
D gene: .; J gene: TRBJ2-1; V gene: TRBV5-4; clone size: .; CDR3 protein: ASSSDRGAIYEQF
D gene: .; J gene: TRBJ1-1; V gene: TRBV27; clone size: .; CDR3 protein: ASRSPPGERNMFTEAF
D gene: .; J gene: TRBJ2-2; V gene: TRBV7-9; clone size: once; CDR3 protein: ASSDWGSGRTGELF